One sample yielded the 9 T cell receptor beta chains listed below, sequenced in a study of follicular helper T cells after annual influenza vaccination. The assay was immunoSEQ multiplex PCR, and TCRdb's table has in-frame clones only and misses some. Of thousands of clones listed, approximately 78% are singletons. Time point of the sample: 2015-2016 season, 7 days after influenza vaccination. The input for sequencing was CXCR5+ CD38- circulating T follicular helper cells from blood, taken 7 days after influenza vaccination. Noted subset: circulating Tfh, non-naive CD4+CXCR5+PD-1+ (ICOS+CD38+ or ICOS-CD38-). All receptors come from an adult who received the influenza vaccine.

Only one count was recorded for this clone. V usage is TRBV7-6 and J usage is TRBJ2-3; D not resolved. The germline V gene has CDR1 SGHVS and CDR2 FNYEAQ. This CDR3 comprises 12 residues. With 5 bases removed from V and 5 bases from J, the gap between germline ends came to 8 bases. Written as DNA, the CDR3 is TGTGCCAGCAGCCCATCGGGAGATACGCAGTATTTT. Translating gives CASSPSGDTQYF. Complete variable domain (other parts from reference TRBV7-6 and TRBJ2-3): GAGVSQSPRYKVTKRGQDVALRCDPISGHVSLYWYRQALGQGPEFLTYFNYEAQQDKSGLPNDRFSAERPEGSISTLTIQRTEQRDSAMYRCASSPSGDTQYFGPGTRLTVL.

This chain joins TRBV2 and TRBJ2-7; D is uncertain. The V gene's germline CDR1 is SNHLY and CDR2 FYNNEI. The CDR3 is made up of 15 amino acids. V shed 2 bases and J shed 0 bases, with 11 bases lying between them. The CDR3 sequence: CASSEFRYPSYEQYF. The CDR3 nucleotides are TGTGCCAGCAGTGAATTCCGGTACCCCTCCTACGAGCAGTACTTC.

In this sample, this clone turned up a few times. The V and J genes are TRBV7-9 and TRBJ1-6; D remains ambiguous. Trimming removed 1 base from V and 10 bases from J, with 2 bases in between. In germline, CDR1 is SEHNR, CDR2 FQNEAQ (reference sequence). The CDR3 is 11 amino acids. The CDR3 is CASSLDSPLHF. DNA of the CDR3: TGTGCCAGCAGCTTAGACTCACCCCTCCACTTT.

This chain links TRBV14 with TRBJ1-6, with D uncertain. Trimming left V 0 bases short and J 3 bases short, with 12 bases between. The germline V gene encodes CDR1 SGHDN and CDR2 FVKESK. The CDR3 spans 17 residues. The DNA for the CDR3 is TGTGCCAGCAGCCAAGATCTAGCAGTGCTCTATAATTCACCCCTCCACTTT. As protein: CASSQDLAVLYNSPLHF.

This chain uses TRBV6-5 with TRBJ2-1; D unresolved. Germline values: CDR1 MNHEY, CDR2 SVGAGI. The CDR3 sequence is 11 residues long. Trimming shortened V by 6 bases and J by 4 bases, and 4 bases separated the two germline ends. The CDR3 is CASRGYNEQFF. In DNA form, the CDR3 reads TGTGCCAGCAGAGGATACAATGAGCAGTTCTTC.

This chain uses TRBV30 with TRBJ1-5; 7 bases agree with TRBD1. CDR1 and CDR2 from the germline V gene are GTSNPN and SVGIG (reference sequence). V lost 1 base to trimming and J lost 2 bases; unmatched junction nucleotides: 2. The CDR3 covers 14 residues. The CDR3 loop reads CAWSGGTGNQPQHF. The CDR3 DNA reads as TGTGCCTGGAGTGGCGGGACAGGCAATCAGCCCCAGCATTTT.

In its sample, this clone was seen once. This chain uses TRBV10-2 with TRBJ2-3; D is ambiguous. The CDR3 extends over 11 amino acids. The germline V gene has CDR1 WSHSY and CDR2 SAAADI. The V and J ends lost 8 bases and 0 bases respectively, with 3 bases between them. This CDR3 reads CASASTDTQYF. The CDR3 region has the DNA TGCGCCAGCGCCAGCACAGATACGCAGTATTTT.

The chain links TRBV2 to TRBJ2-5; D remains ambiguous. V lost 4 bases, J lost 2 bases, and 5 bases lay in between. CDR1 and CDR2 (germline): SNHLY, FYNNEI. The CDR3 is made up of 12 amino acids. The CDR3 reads CASSALQETQYF. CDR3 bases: TGTGCCAGCAGTGCGTTGCAAGAGACCCAGTACTTC.

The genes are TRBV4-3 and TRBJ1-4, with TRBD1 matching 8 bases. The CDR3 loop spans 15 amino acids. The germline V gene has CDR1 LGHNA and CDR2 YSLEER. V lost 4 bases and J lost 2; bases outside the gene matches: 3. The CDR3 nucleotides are TGCGCCAGCAGCCCCCACAGGGGGACTAATGAAAAACTGTTTTTT. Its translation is CASSPHRGTNEKLFF.